What follows are 21 T cell receptor beta chains derived from one specimen sequenced in a study of T cells in Graves' hyperthyroidism and ophthalmopathy. From RNA transcripts, TCR beta CDR3 regions were amplified. HTBI primers were employed in a first-round RT-PCR of the TCR CDR3. TCRdb analysed the multiplex PCR reads with MiXCR anew, one entry per CDR3 protein. The repertoire has fewer than 350,000 distinct CDR3 sequences, about 18% of them found once; the top ten carry less than 65%. The material sequenced was blood. The receptor source for this set is a woman aged 50 to 60 with Graves' hyperthyroidism.

V and J are TRBV19 and TRBJ2-5; TRBD2 agrees at 10 bases. Germline V gives CDR1 LNHDA, CDR2 SQIVND (reference sequence). Trimming removed 6 bases from V and 3 bases from J; junction bases left unmatched: 7. CDR3 length: 15 residues. CDR3 sequence: CASREVAGGKETQYF. CDR3 DNA: TGTGCCAGTAGGGAAGTAGCGGGAGGAAAAGAGACCCAGTACTTC.

This clonotype was picked up many times. The chain couples TRBV2 to TRBJ2-1, with a tentative D call TRBD2 (5 bases). The CDR3 totals 13 residues. The germline V gene has CDR1 SNHLY and CDR2 FYNNEI. The V gene lost 7 bases and the J gene lost 3 bases, with 10 bases spanning the gap. The CDR3 coding sequence is TGTGCCAGCAAAACTAGATTCTACAATGAGCAGTTCTTC. It is translated as CASKTRFYNEQFF.

This clonotype has ten or more counts. The chain joins TRBV3-1 to TRBJ1-2, with unresolved D. This CDR3 is 14 amino acids long. V was cut by 0 bases and J by 8 bases, with 13 bases left in between. CDR1 is LGHDT, CDR2 YNNKEL, per germline (reference sequence). CDR3 coding DNA: TGTGCCAGCAGCCAAGATGAGTTAAGATCCGGCTACACCTTC. Residues: CASSQDELRSGYTF.

This clonotype has a count of ten or more. The chain uses TRBV12-3 or TRBV12-4 and TRBJ1-1; perhaps TRBD1 as D (5 bases). CDR3 length: 14 residues. V shed 0 bases and J shed 6 bases, with 11 bases lying between them. CDR3 residues: CASSLAPGRAEAFF. The CDR3 nucleotides are TGTGCCAGCAGTTTAGCGCCAGGGCGGGCTGAAGCTTTCTTT.

Note on this clonotype: This clone may be a read error of a much larger clone one base away. The chain is built from TRBV3-1 and TRBJ2-3; D unclear. Germline lookup yields CDR1 LGHDT and CDR2 YNNKEL (reference sequence). The CDR3 has 15 amino acids. DNA of the CDR3: TGTACCAGCAGCCAAGACGGATCCAGGACAGATACGCAGTATTTT. It encodes CTSSQDGSRTDTQYF.

This clonotype has ten or more counts. The chain recombines TRBV5-1 with TRBJ2-6; maybe TRBD1 (5 bases). Deletions cut 3 bases from V and 1 base from J, with 11 bases between. Germline CDR1 is SGHRS and CDR2 is YFSETQ. The CDR3 runs to 16 residues. The CDR3 is CASSSTTVSGANVLTF. CDR3 nucleotide sequence: TGCGCCAGCAGCTCAACGACAGTGTCTGGGGCCAACGTCCTGACTTTC.

The chain joins TRBV10-2 to TRBJ2-5; 11 bases are shared with TRBD2. The CDR3 spans 14 residues. Germline V gene sequence: CDR1 WSHSY, CDR2 SAAADI. Unmatched junction bases numbered 2, after V lost 3 bases and J lost 5 bases. CDR3 amino acids: CASSETSGGETQYF. Written as DNA, the CDR3 is TGCGCCAGCAGTGAAACTAGCGGGGGCGAGACCCAGTACTTC.

There are many counts of this clonotype. V gene TRBV5-6 combines with J gene TRBJ2-1; 8 bases map to TRBD2. The trim removed 4 bases at V and 8 bases at J, leaving 5 bases unmatched. Germline lookup yields CDR1 SGHDT and CDR2 YYEEEE. CDR3 length equals 13 residues. CDR3 in DNA: TGTGCCAGCAGCCGCGGGGGGCTGGATGAGCAGTTCTTC. Translating gives CASSRGGLDEQFF.

The chain recombines TRBV6-2 or TRBV6-3 with TRBJ1-2; no clear D gene. The ends were cut back, 2 bases at V and 2 bases at J, with 12 bases in the middle. CDR1 MNHEY and CDR2 SVGEGT come from the germline V gene. This CDR3 is built from 15 residues. The chain's CDR3 is CASSYHETGNYGYTF. CDR3 sequence (DNA): TGTGCCAGCAGTTACCACGAGACCGGGAACTATGGCTACACCTTC.

About this clonotype itself: The junction shows a germline mismatch at one end, possibly a read error. This CDR3 reads CASSVGQGINQPQHF. DNA of the CDR3: TGCGCCAGCAGCGTAGGACAGGGCATCAATCAGCCCCAGCATTTT. V gene TRBV27 combines with J gene TRBJ1-5; 8 bases are a match to TRBD1. This CDR3 comprises 15 residues. Germline CDR1 and CDR2: MNHEY and SMNVEV (reference sequence).

The sample holds a few counts of this clonotype. J is TRBJ2-7 and V is TRBV29-1; the match to TRBD1 covers 8 bases. The germline CDR1 and CDR2 sequences are SQVTM and ANQGSEA. The V gene end was trimmed by 1 base and the J gene end by 2 bases; junction bases not matched to a gene: 10. This CDR3 comprises 16 residues. The CDR3 DNA is TGCAGCGTTGAAGTCCTTCTGCAGGGGGCCACCTACGAGCAGTACGTC. This codes for CSVEVLLQGATYEQYV.

On this clonotype: The germline gene is not matched at one end of the junction; a read error may be the cause. The chain employs TRBV6-1 and TRBJ1-4; 7 bases align to TRBD1. From germline, CDR1 is MNHNS and CDR2 SASEGT. This CDR3 contains 15 residues. The CDR3 DNA reads TGTGCCGGCAGTGAACGGAAGGGGGCGTTTGAAAAACTGTTTTTT. Translation gives CAGSERKGAFEKLFF.

This clonotype has ten or more counts. The V call is TRBV12-3 or TRBV12-4, the J call TRBJ1-1, with D possibly TRBD1 on 5 matching bases. The V end lost 6 bases, the J end lost 4 bases, and 21 bases lay between the germline ends. The CDR3 contains 16 residues. CDR3 region: CASSRLNWGRVTEAFF. In DNA, the CDR3 is TGTGCCAGCAGCCGACTGAATTGGGGCAGGGTCACTGAAGCTTTCTTT.

The DNA of the CDR3 is TGTGCCAGCAGCTCGAAGGGGACAGGGGGCAACTATGGCTACACCTTC. Translation gives CASSSKGTGGNYGYTF. The chain has TRBV5-4 and TRBJ1-2; 12 nucleotides align to TRBD1. Germline CDR1 SGHNT, CDR2 YYREEE (reference sequence). After removal of 3 bases from V and 2 bases from J, the junction contained 5 bases not matched to a gene. This CDR3 contains 16 residues.

This clonotype was seen more than once but under ten times. The chain links TRBV6-2 or TRBV6-3 to TRBJ2-1; D is uncertain. CDR1 MNHEY and CDR2 SVGEGT come from the germline V gene. The V and J ends lost 7 bases and 8 bases respectively, with 9 bases between them. CDR3 length: 11 amino acids. CDR3 in amino acids: CASNSIHEQFF. CDR3 bases: TGTGCCAGCAACTCGATCCATGAGCAGTTCTTC.

This clonotype has ten or more counts. As DNA, the CDR3 is TGTGCCAGCAGCCCGGGACAGACCCCCCAAGAGACCCAGTACTTC. The encoded protein is CASSPGQTPQETQYF. The chain uses TRBV7-9 and TRBJ2-5, with 7 bases matching TRBD1. The CDR3 runs to 15 residues. The germline gives CDR1 SEHNR, CDR2 FQNEAQ (reference sequence). With 5 bases clipped from V and 1 base from J, the junction kept 7 bases outside the gene matches.

This chain links TRBV25-1 with TRBJ1-2; the D is unclear. Germline CDR1 is MGHDK and CDR2 is SYGVNS. This CDR3 is 15 amino acids long. The V and J ends lost 1 base and 1 base respectively, with 10 bases between them. Here the CDR3 reads CASSESRTDNYGYTF. In nucleotides, the CDR3 is TGTGCCAGCAGTGAATCCCGCACCGATAACTATGGCTACACCTTC.

At least ten counts were recorded for this clonotype. The chain's CDR3 is CASSMAGGTETYSTDTQYF. The CDR3 coding sequence is TGTGCCAGCAGCATGGCAGGCGGGACCGAAACTTATAGCACAGATACGCAGTATTTT. This chain joins TRBV7-2 and TRBJ2-3; maybe TRBD2 (6 bases). Per germline, CDR1 SGHTA and CDR2 FQGNSA. This CDR3 is built from 19 residues. V lost 5 bases to trimming and J lost 0 bases, with 24 bases between them.

The chain uses TRBV7-3 and TRBJ2-2; the D gene is possibly TRBD1 (5 bases). The CDR3 is made up of 14 amino acids. V was shortened by 4 bases and J by 7 bases, with 13 bases between the two germline ends. Germline-derived CDR1 and CDR2 are SGHTA and FQGTGA. The CDR3 protein is CASSSQGFSGELFF. The CDR3 nucleotides read TGTGCCAGCAGCTCCCAGGGTTTCAGCGGGGAGCTGTTTTTT.

The chain recombines TRBV3-1 with TRBJ2-2; TRBD2 matches at 8 bases. Germline CDR1 reads LGHDT; CDR2 reads YNNKEL (reference sequence). V shed 1 base and J 10 bases; nucleotides not matched to a gene: 2. The CDR3 length is 13 residues. The CDR3 loop is CASSQGTSKELFF. The CDR3 nucleotides are TGTGCCAGCAGCCAAGGGACTAGCAAGGAGCTGTTTTTT.

This clonotype was seen ten or more times. J is TRBJ2-3 and V is TRBV18, with 10 nucleotides matching TRBD1. This CDR3 is built from 16 residues. J gave up 3 bases and V 2 bases, and 5 bases lay outside the gene matches. Germline V gives CDR1 KGHSH, CDR2 LQKENI. DNA of the CDR3: TGTGCCAGCTCACCAAGTTGGGACAGGGGAACAGATACGCAGTATTTT. Its protein is CASSPSWDRGTDTQYF. Filled out from reference TRBV18 and TRBJ2-3, the complete variable domain reads NAGVMQNPRHLVRRRGQEARLRCSPMKGHSHVYWYRQLPEEGLKFMVYLQKENIIDESGMPKERFSAEFPKEGPSILRIQQVVRGDSAAYFCASSPSWDRGTDTQYFGPGTRLTVL.